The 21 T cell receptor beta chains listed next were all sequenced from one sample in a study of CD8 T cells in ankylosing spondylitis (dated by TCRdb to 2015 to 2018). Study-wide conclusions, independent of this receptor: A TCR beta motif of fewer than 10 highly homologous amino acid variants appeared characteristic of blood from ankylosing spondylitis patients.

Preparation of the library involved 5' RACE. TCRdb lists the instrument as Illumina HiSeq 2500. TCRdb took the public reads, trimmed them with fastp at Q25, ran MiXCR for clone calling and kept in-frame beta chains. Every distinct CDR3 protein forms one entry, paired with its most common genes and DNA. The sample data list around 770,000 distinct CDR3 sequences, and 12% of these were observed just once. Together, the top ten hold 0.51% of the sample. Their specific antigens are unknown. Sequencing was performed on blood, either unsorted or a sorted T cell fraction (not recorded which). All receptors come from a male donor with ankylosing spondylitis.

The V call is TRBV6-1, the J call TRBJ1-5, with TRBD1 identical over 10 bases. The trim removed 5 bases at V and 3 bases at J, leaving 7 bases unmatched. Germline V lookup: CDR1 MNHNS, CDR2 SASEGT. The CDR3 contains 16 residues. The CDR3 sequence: CASSLRTGGDNQPQHF. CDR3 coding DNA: TGTGCCAGCAGTCTCCGGACAGGGGGGGACAATCAGCCCCAGCATTTT.

The DNA for the CDR3 is TGCAGTACAACGGGGGACACCGGGGAGCTGTTTTTT. Residues: CSTTGDTGELFF. The chain joins TRBV20-1 to TRBJ2-2; weak D call: TRBD2 (6 bases). The V end lost 8 bases, the J end lost 3 bases, and 10 bases lay between the germline ends. The CDR3 totals 12 residues. Germline V gene sequence: CDR1 DFQATT, CDR2 SNEGSKA (reference sequence).

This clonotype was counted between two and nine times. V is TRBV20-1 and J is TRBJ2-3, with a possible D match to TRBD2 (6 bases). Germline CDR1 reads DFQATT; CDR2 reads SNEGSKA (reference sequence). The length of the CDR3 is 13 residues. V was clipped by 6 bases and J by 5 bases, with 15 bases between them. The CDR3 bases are TGCAGTGCGGCCACGGGAGCGAAAGATACGCAGTATTTT. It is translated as CSAATGAKDTQYF.

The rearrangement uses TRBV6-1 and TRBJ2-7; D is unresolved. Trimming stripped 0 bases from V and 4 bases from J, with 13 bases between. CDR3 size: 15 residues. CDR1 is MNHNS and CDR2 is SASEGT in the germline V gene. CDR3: CASSEADPKGYEQYF. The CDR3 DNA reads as TGTGCCAGCAGTGAAGCAGACCCTAAGGGATACGAGCAGTACTTC.

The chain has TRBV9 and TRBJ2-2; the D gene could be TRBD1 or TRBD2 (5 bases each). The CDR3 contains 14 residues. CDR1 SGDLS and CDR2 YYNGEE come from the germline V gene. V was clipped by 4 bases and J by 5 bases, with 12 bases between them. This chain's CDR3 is CASSIWDVTGELFF. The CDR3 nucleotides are TGTGCCAGCAGCATTTGGGACGTTACCGGGGAGCTGTTTTTT.

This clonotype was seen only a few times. The CDR3: CSAFSGASTDTQYF. CDR3 DNA: TGCAGTGCTTTTAGCGGGGCTAGCACAGATACGCAGTATTTT. The genes are TRBV20-1 and TRBJ2-3; 8 bases are a match to TRBD2. The CDR3 covers 14 residues. The germline V gene encodes CDR1 DFQATT and CDR2 SNEGSKA (reference sequence). V dropped 5 bases and J dropped 0; count of bases not matched to a gene: 4.

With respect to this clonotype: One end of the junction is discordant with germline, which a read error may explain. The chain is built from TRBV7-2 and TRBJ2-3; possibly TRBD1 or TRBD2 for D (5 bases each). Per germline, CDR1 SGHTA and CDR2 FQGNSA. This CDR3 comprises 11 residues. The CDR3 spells CASSHIQGENF. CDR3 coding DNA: TGTGCCAGCAGCCATATCCAGGGAGAGAATTTT.

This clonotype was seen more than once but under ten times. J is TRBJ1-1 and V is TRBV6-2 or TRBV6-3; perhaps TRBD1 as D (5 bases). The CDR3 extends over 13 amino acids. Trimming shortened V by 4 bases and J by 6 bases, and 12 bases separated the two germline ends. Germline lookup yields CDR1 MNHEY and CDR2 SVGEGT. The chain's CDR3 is CASSWLGASEAFF. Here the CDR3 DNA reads TGTGCCAGCAGTTGGTTAGGGGCTTCTGAAGCTTTCTTT.

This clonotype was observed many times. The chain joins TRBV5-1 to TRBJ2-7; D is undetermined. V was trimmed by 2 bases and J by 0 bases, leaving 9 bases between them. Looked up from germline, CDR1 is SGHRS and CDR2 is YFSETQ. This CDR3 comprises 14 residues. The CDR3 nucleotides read TGCGCCAGCAGCTTTCAAGGGCCCTCCTACGAGCAGTACTTC. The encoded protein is CASSFQGPSYEQYF.

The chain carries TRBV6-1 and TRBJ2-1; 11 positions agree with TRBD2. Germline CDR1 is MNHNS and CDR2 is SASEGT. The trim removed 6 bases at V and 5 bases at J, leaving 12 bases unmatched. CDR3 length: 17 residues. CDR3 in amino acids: CASSPRPGTSGNNEQFF. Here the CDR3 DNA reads TGTGCCAGCAGCCCCAGACCCGGGACTAGCGGAAACAATGAGCAGTTCTTC.

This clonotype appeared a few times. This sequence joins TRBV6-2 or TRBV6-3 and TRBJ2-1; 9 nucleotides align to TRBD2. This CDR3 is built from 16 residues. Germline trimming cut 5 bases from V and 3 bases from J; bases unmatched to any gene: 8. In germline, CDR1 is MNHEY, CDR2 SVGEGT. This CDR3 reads CASSGVLAGYYNEQFF. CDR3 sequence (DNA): TGTGCCAGCAGTGGGGTGCTAGCGGGGTACTACAATGAGCAGTTCTTC.

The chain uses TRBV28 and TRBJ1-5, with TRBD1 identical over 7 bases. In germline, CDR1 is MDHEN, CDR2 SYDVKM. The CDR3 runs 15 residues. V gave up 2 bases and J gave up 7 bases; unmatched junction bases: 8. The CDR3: CASSLHRGVRQPQHF. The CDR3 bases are TGTGCCAGCAGTTTACACAGGGGAGTGAGGCAGCCCCAGCATTTT.

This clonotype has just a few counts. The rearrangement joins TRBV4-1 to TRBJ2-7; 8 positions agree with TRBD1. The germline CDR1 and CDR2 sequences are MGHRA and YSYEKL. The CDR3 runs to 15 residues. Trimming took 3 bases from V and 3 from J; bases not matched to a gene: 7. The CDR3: CASSHPGQANYEQYF. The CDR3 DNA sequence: TGCGCCAGCAGCCACCCGGGACAGGCAAACTACGAGCAGTACTTC.

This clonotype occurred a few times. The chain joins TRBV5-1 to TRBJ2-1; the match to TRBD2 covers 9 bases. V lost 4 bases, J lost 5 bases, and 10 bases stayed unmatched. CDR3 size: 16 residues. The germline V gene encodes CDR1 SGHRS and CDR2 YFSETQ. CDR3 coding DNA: TGCGCCAGCAGCCCAATTACTAGCGGGTTTAACAATGAGCAGTTCTTC. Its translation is CASSPITSGFNNEQFF.

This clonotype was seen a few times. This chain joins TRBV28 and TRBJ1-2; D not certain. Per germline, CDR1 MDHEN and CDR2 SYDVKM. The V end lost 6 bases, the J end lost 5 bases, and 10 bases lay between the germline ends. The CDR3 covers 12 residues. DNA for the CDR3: TGTGCCAGCAGCCGGGCGGGTTATGGCTACACCTTC. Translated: CASSRAGYGYTF.

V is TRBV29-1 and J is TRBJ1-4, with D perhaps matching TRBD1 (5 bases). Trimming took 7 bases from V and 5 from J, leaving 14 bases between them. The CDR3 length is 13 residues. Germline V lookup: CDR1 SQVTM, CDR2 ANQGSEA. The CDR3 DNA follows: TGCAGCGCCGGGACTATTGGAAATGAAAAACTGTTTTTT. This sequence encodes CSAGTIGNEKLFF.

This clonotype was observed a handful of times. CDR3 nucleotides: TGTGCCAGCAAGGGCAGGTTGACTGAAGCTTTCTTT. This gives the protein CASKGRLTEAFF. The chain links TRBV2 to TRBJ1-1; D is uncertain. Trimming stripped 7 bases from V and 5 bases from J, with 11 bases between. The V gene's germline CDR1 is SNHLY and CDR2 FYNNEI. This CDR3 has 12 amino acids.

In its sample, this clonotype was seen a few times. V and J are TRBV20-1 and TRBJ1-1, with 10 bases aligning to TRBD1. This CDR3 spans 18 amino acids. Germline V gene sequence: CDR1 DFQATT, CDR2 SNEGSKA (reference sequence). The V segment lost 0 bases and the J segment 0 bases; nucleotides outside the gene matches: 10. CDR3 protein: CSARDLGTGVVMNTEAFF. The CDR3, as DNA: TGCAGTGCTAGAGATCTTGGGACAGGGGTGGTAATGAACACTGAAGCTTTCTTT.

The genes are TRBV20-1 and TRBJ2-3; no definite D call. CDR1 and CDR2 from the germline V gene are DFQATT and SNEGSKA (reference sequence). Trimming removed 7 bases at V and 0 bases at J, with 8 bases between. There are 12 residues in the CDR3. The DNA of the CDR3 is TGCAGTGGAGAGCCTAGCACAGATACGCAGTATTTT. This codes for CSGEPSTDTQYF.

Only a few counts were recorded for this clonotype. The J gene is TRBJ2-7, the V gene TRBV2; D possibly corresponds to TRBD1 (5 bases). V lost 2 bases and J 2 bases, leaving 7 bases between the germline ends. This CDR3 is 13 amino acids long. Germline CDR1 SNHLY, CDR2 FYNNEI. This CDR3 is CASSEQGTYEQYF. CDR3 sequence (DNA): TGTGCCAGCAGTGAACAGGGAACCTACGAGCAGTACTTC.

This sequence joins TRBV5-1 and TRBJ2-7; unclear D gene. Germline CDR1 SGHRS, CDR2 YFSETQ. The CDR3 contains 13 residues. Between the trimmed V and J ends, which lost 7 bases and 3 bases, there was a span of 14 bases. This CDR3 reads CASLVSLGYEQYF. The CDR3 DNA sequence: TGCGCCAGCCTGGTATCTCTGGGCTACGAGCAGTACTTC.